The present TCR beta chain was sequenced within a study of T cell responses to AZD1222 COVID-19 vaccine. For the study at large: Both about-4-week and about-12-week second-dose recipients were combined. Regarding the study as a whole: Spike regions recognized by vaccine-associated CD4 TCRs spanned the protein, led by 160-218 and 743-854. Donor demographics were predominantly white British with a female majority; clonal diversity may be underestimated.

The V end was cut by 3 bases, the J end by 1 base, with 13 bases between. The CDR3 sequence is 14 residues long. Germline V gives CDR1 DFQATT, CDR2 SNEGSKA (reference sequence). This clone has only a few counts. The target antigen is unknown. Method: immunoSEQ multiplex PCR; TCRdb's copy keeps in-frame clones and lacks some. The data hold 150,000 or so clones, with about 89% observed a single time. The receptor was isolated from an adult in good health. The sequences come from peripheral blood, collected on day 0 of AZD1222 vaccination. This rearrangement joins TRBV20-1 to TRBJ2-7; no definite D call. This CDR3 reads CSASPRRASYEQYF. CDR3 DNA sequence: TGCAGTGCTAGTCCAAGACGGGCTTCCTACGAGCAGTACTTC.